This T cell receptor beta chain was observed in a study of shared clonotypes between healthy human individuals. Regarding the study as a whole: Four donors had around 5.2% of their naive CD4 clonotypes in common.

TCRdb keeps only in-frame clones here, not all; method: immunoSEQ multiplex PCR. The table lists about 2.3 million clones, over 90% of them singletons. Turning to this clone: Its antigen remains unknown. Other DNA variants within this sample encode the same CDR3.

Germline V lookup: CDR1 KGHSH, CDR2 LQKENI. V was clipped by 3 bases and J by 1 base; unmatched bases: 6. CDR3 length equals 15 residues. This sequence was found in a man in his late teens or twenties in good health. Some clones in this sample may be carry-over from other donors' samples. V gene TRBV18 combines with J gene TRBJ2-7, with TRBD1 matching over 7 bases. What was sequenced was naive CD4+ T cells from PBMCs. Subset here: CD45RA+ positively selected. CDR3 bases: TGTGCCAGCTCACCCCGACAGGGCTCATCCTACGAGCAGTACTTC. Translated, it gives CASSPRQGSSYEQYF.